This TCR beta chain stems from a study of metastatic and nonmetastatic thyroid tumors. Study summary: Comparative analysis of repertoires was undertaken across blood and tumor or nodule tissue obtained from malignant and benign thyroid patients.

There were no patients who had received any treatment before thyroid surgery. The V end was cut by 3 bases, the J end by 4 bases, with 6 bases between. The germline V gene encodes CDR1 LNHDA and CDR2 SQIVND (reference sequence). This CDR3 spans 12 amino acids. This clone has ten or more counts. Per the authors' pipeline: In papillary thyroid cancer, a distant-metastasis classifier was built using CDR3 differences across clinicopathological groups. Using MiXCR, TCRdb reanalyzed the PCR reads. TCRdb's processing, not the study's, gives the V and J calls here. The top ten hold over 6.5% of the sample, which has about 69,000 clones, more than 13% seen once.

Sequenced material: blood. V gene TRBV19 combines with J gene TRBJ1-2; D ambiguous. This receptor was taken from a male donor with papillary thyroid cancer or a benign thyroid nodule (not recorded which). Some clones in this sample may be carry-over from other donors' samples. Here the CDR3 DNA reads TGTGCCAGTAGTATTACGGCCTATGGCTACACCTTC. Translated, it gives CASSITAYGYTF.